Shown below are 6 T cell receptor beta chains from a single sample sequenced in a study of response to subunit inactivated influenza vaccine. TCRdb recomputed calls from the RT-PCR reads with MiXCR, one row per CDR3 protein. This table has 560,000 or so distinct CDR3 sequences, about 8% appearing once. The starting material was PBMCs from blood, obtained about 23 months after vaccination. The receptors shown here come from a man in his fifties or sixties who received an inactivated influenza vaccine.

This clonotype was observed at least ten times. The rearrangement uses TRBV6-6 and TRBJ2-1; D could derive from TRBD1 or TRBD2 (5 bases each). The V and J ends lost 2 bases and 12 bases respectively, with 11 bases between them. Germline CDR1 is MNHNY and CDR2 is SVGAGI (reference sequence). There are 12 residues in the CDR3. The CDR3, as DNA: TGTGCCAGCAGTTACACGCTGGGGGTGCAGTTCTTC. This gives the protein CASSYTLGVQFF.

This chain links TRBV7-2 with TRBJ2-5, with a weak D call TRBD1 (6 bases). The CDR3 loop spans 15 amino acids. Per the germline V gene, CDR1 is SGHTA and CDR2 is FQGNSA. V gave up 5 bases and J gave up 4 bases, with 17 bases separating them. The CDR3 DNA reads TGTGCCAGCAGCCCGCGATTGGGGGCCGGAGAGACCCAGTACTTC. Amino acids: CASSPRLGAGETQYF.

This chain connects TRBV20-1 to TRBJ2-1; 14 positions agree with TRBD2. The V gene's germline CDR1 is DFQATT and CDR2 SNEGSKA (reference sequence). V lost 5 bases to trimming and J lost 4 bases; unmatched junction nucleotides: 4. This CDR3 region has 15 residues. CDR3 loop: CSAVGLAGAYNEQFF. CDR3 DNA: TGCAGTGCTGTGGGACTAGCGGGGGCTTACAATGAGCAGTTCTTC.

This clonotype was counted between two and nine times. This rearrangement joins TRBV12-3 or TRBV12-4 to TRBJ1-2, with D hard to call. The CDR3 is 15 residues long. Trimming removed 1 base at V and 2 bases at J, with 11 bases between. CDR3 in DNA: TGTGCCAGCAGTTTAGGGTTTGCAGGAAACTATGGCTACACCTTC. Protein: CASSLGFAGNYGYTF.

The V call is TRBV19, the J call TRBJ2-2, with TRBD2 matching 7 bases. With V trimmed by 6 bases and J by 1 base, 5 bases remained unmatched. This CDR3 region has 15 residues. Per germline, CDR1 LNHDA and CDR2 SQIVND (reference sequence). CDR3 in amino acids: CASRRLAENTGELFF. The CDR3, as DNA: TGTGCCAGTAGGAGGCTAGCGGAGAACACCGGGGAGCTGTTTTTT.

This clonotype was detected many times. This rearrangement joins TRBV11-2 to TRBJ2-1, with TRBD2 as a possible D gene (5 bases). The CDR3 sequence is 17 residues long. CDR1 SGHAT and CDR2 FQNNGV come from the germline V gene. The ends were cut back, 5 bases at V and 6 bases at J, with 23 bases in the middle. In DNA form, the CDR3 reads TGTGCCAGCAGCCCACCCCAGATGGGCGGGCCCCTCAATGAGCAGTTCTTC. Translated: CASSPPQMGGPLNEQFF.